This record concerns one T cell receptor (beta chain) sequence. Its target is not known. 60 Vbeta and 13 Jbeta primers were used in PCR. Original data processing: Approximately 9.9 million shared chains were among the roughly 78 million unique TCR beta chains that a later analysis counted. Here immunoSEQ multiplex PCR was the method, and the copy in TCRdb shows in-frame clones only, minus some. V and J calls and clone size are given by that table; D and trimming were obtained from the DNA. The sample includes tens of thousands of clones, around 50% of them seen just once. This sample is drawn from a study of cytomegalovirus exposure and HLA in healthy donors. CDR1 and CDR2 (germline): MDHEN, SYDVKM. The CDR3 spans 12 residues. V shed 5 bases and J shed 4 bases, with 6 bases lying between them. Study outcomes and limitations: Later analysis revealed greater clonal expansion in HLA-associated TCR beta chains than in equally common others. 87-base-pair reads could not separate some V segments, including TRBV6-2 and TRBV6-3.

Sequencing used PBMCs. This receptor was obtained from a woman aged 40 to 50 in good health and CMV-seropositive. The chain joins TRBV28 to TRBJ1-5; D is unclear. The CDR3 DNA reads as TGTGCCAGCAGTGAGTCAAATCAGCCCCAGCATTTT. Amino acids: CASSESNQPQHF.